The 26 T cell receptor beta chains presented below share a single source sample, sequenced in a study of CD8 T cells in ankylosing spondylitis. The study's findings and limits: One TCR beta motif, made up of under ten highly homologous variants, appeared characteristic of ankylosing spondylitis blood.

Each CDR3 protein gets one entry after TCRdb re-called the 5' RACE reads with MiXCR. The table shows around 480,000 distinct CDR3 sequences, with 17% occurring only once. For these receptors, no antigen is known. The sequenced material came from blood, either unsorted or a sorted T cell fraction (not recorded which). The receptors shown here come from a male donor with ankylosing spondylitis.

The chain combines TRBV28 with TRBJ1-5, with a tentative D call TRBD1 (5 bases). Trimming cost V 7 bases and J 4 bases, with 14 bases left between them. Germline assignment: CDR1 MDHEN and CDR2 SYDVKM. The CDR3 is made up of 14 amino acids. CDR3 region: CASTLSGKNQPQHF. The DNA for the CDR3 is TGTGCCAGCACCCTCTCAGGGAAAAATCAGCCCCAGCATTTT.

This clonotype was seen a handful of times. This chain joins TRBV5-4 and TRBJ1-1; D might be TRBD1 (6 bases). This CDR3 contains 15 residues. V was shortened by 2 bases and J by 1 base, with 12 bases between the two germline ends. Germline values: CDR1 SGHNT, CDR2 YYREEE (reference sequence). CDR3 residues: CASSLPGTPNTEAFF. The CDR3 DNA reads as TGTGCCAGCAGCTTACCCGGGACACCGAACACTGAAGCTTTCTTT.

This clonotype was seen a handful of times. The chain links TRBV5-1 to TRBJ2-3, with a tentative D call TRBD1 (6 bases). The V end was cut by 4 bases, the J end by 0 bases, with 9 bases between. The CDR3 extends over 14 amino acids. The V gene's germline CDR1 is SGHRS and CDR2 YFSETQ. CDR3 in DNA: TGCGCCAGCAGCACCCAGGGGAGCACAGATACGCAGTATTTT. Protein product: CASSTQGSTDTQYF.

The chain uses TRBV12-5 and TRBJ2-1; D gene uncertain. Trimming removed 3 bases from V and 3 bases from J, with 9 bases in between. The CDR3 has 14 amino acids. The germline gives CDR1 LGHNT, CDR2 FRNRAP. The CDR3 is CASGFNAGYNEQFF. CDR3 nucleotide sequence: TGTGCTAGTGGTTTTAACGCAGGCTACAATGAGCAGTTCTTC.

The chain couples TRBV4-1 to TRBJ1-2; D perhaps matches TRBD1 (6 bases). CDR1 is MGHRA and CDR2 is YSYEKL in the germline V gene. There are 18 residues in the CDR3. The V and J ends lost 0 bases and 5 bases respectively, with 22 bases between them. The CDR3 is CASSQDEGVPGPVYGYTF. The CDR3 coding sequence is TGCGCCAGCAGCCAAGATGAGGGGGTCCCTGGCCCCGTTTATGGCTACACCTTC.

This chain connects TRBV29-1 to TRBJ2-5, with 8 positions matching TRBD1. The germline CDR1 and CDR2 sequences are SQVTM and ANQGSEA. Losses at the gene ends were 6 bases for V and 4 bases for J; bases not matched to a gene: 13. The CDR3 runs 15 residues. Here the CDR3 DNA reads TGCAGCGTCGGATTCGGCAGGGGGCGCACAGAGACCCAGTACTTC. Protein: CSVGFGRGRTETQYF.

This clonotype was detected only a few times. This chain joins TRBV18 and TRBJ2-7, with D perhaps matching TRBD2 (6 bases). Trimming left V 2 bases short and J 4 bases short, with 18 bases between. The CDR3 is 16 residues long. Per germline, CDR1 KGHSH and CDR2 LQKENI. The chain's CDR3 is CASSPGVGGSIYEQYF. The CDR3 region has the DNA TGTGCCAGCTCACCAGGGGTTGGAGGGAGTATTTACGAGCAGTACTTC.

The chain joins TRBV30 to TRBJ2-5; D remains unclear. Trimming removed 4 bases from V and 5 bases from J, with 14 bases in between. This CDR3 region has 13 residues. Germline-derived CDR1 and CDR2 are GTSNPN and SVGIG (reference sequence). The CDR3 is CAWTPSRVETQYF. CDR3 nucleotide sequence: TGTGCCTGGACCCCAAGCCGCGTCGAGACCCAGTACTTC. Complete variable domain (other parts from reference TRBV30 and TRBJ2-5): SQTIHQWPATLVQPVGSPLSLECTVEGTSNPNLYWYRQAAGRGLQLLFYSVGIGQISSEVPQNLSASRPQDRQFILSSKKLLLSDSGFYLCAWTPSRVETQYFGPGTRLLVL.

This clonotype has more than one count but fewer than ten. The rearrangement uses TRBV6-1 and TRBJ1-1; the D gene is possibly TRBD1 (6 bases). Germline values: CDR1 MNHNS, CDR2 SASEGT. The CDR3 covers 14 residues. With 6 bases removed from V and 1 base from J, the gap between germline ends came to 12 bases. DNA of the CDR3: TGTGCCAGCAGGTGGGGGCTGGGGAACACTGAAGCTTTCTTT. This codes for CASRWGLGNTEAFF.

The table lists this clonotype with a few counts. The chain recombines TRBV12-3 or TRBV12-4 with TRBJ1-1; maybe TRBD1 (5 bases). Trimming cost V 3 bases and J 8 bases, with 13 bases left between them. The CDR3 covers 13 residues. For the CDR3, the DNA is TGTGCCAGCAGTTTGCAGGGATCAGGAGAAGCTTTCTTT. Protein sequence: CASSLQGSGEAFF.

This clonotype occurred a few times. The chain couples TRBV5-5 to TRBJ2-5; 7 bases align to TRBD1. The CDR3 has 15 amino acids. The V and J ends lost 3 bases and 1 base, in that order; junction bases with no gene match: 6. The germline gives CDR1 SGHKS, CDR2 YYEKEE (reference sequence). The CDR3 here is CASSWGQYPQETQYF. In nucleotides, the CDR3 is TGTGCCAGCAGCTGGGGACAGTACCCCCAAGAGACCCAGTACTTC.

V and J are TRBV3-1 and TRBJ2-5; D is perhaps TRBD1 (5 bases). Trimming left V 3 bases short and J 5 bases short, with 10 bases between. The CDR3 is 13 residues long. The germline V gene encodes CDR1 LGHDT and CDR2 YNNKEL (reference sequence). CDR3 bases: TGTGCCAGCAGCCATCCAGGGCCCGAGACCCAGTACTTC. It specifies CASSHPGPETQYF.

This clonotype was counted at least ten times. The chain carries TRBV15 and TRBJ1-2; the match to TRBD1 covers 7 bases. This CDR3 is 15 amino acids long. Germline trimming cut 2 bases from V and 1 base from J; bases unmatched to any gene: 4. CDR1 and CDR2 (germline): LNHNV, YYDKDF (reference sequence). The CDR3 protein is CATSRRDSGNYGYTF. CDR3 bases: TGTGCCACCAGCAGACGGGACAGTGGTAACTATGGCTACACCTTC.

The chain uses TRBV18 and TRBJ2-5, with 12 bases lining up with TRBD2. V lost 4 bases to trimming and J lost 5 bases; unmatched junction nucleotides: 5. Germline CDR1 KGHSH, CDR2 LQKENI. CDR3 length: 15 residues. In DNA form, the CDR3 reads TGTGCCAGCTCACGACTAGCGGGAGTGTATGAGACCCAGTACTTC. This translates into CASSRLAGVYETQYF.

The chain links TRBV12-3 or TRBV12-4 to TRBJ2-2; D unresolved. The CDR3 consists of 15 residues. Trimming removed 2 bases at V and 0 bases at J, with 7 bases between. The DNA for the CDR3 is TGTGCCAGCAGTTTAAGGTCAGCGAACACCGGGGAGCTGTTTTTT. Amino acids: CASSLRSANTGELFF.

The sample holds a few counts of this clonotype. The chain couples TRBV10-3 to TRBJ2-2, with D tentatively TRBD2 (7 bases). Germline V CDR1 and CDR2: ENHRY, SYGVKD. V was pared by 7 bases and J by 2 bases, with 11 bases between. CDR3 size: 14 residues. CDR3 amino acids: CAITRGQNTGELFF. For the CDR3, the DNA is TGTGCCATCACGCGGGGGCAAAACACCGGGGAGCTGTTTTTT.

J is TRBJ2-1 and V is TRBV5-1; 7 bases map to TRBD2. After removal of 0 bases from V and 2 bases from J, the junction contained 5 bases not matched to a gene. This CDR3 spans 16 amino acids. Germline V gene lookup returns CDR1 SGHRS and CDR2 YFSETQ. In DNA form, the CDR3 reads TGCGCCAGCAGCTTGGCGTCGGGACTAACCTACAATGAGCAGTTCTTC. Translated: CASSLASGLTYNEQFF.

The chain joins TRBV11-2 to TRBJ1-1, with TRBD1 matching 7 bases. Germline V CDR1 and CDR2: SGHAT, FQNNGV. Trimming at V came to 5 bases and at J to 7 bases, leaving 7 bases not matched to a gene. This CDR3 comprises 13 residues. The CDR3 loop reads CASSASGGSEAFF. CDR3 in DNA: TGTGCCAGCAGCGCCTCAGGGGGGAGTGAAGCTTTCTTT.

There are many counts of this clonotype. This chain joins TRBV12-3 or TRBV12-4 and TRBJ1-4; 7 bases match TRBD1. Losses at the gene ends were 8 bases for V and 6 bases for J; bases not matched to a gene: 9. CDR3 length equals 14 residues. The CDR3 here is CASGVAGGYEKLFF. For the CDR3, the DNA is TGTGCCAGCGGCGTCGCAGGGGGTTATGAAAAACTGTTTTTT.

V and J are TRBV4-2 and TRBJ2-5; 8 bases fit TRBD2. V dropped 6 bases and J dropped 5; count of bases not matched to a gene: 11. Germline CDR1 reads LGHNA; CDR2 reads YNFKEQ. The CDR3 covers 15 residues. In nucleotides, the CDR3 is TGTGCCAGCAGGAGGGACGGGGGGGCCGGTGAGACCCAGTACTTC. Protein: CASRRDGGAGETQYF.

This clonotype was seen a few times. J is TRBJ2-7 and V is TRBV3-1; D gene ambiguous. This CDR3 is 12 amino acids long. Germline values: CDR1 LGHDT, CDR2 YNNKEL (reference sequence). Trimming shortened V by 4 bases and J by 6 bases, and 10 bases separated the two germline ends. CDR3 nucleotide sequence: TGTGCCAGCAGCCTTACGGCAACCGAGCAGTACTTC. Its protein product is CASSLTATEQYF.

This clonotype was seen more than once but under ten times. The gene calls are TRBV7-9 and TRBJ2-5; a weak D match, TRBD1 (6 bases). The CDR3 contains 14 residues. V was clipped by 0 bases and J by 5 bases, with 10 bases between them. Looked up from germline, CDR1 is SEHNR and CDR2 is FQNEAQ (reference sequence). The CDR3, as DNA: TGTGCCAGCAGCTTAGCGCTTCAGGGGGAGACCCAGTACTTC. Amino acid sequence: CASSLALQGETQYF.

J is TRBJ2-1 and V is TRBV20-1; 9 nucleotides agree with TRBD2. The CDR3 loop spans 16 amino acids. With 6 bases clipped from V and 4 bases from J, the junction kept 13 bases outside the gene matches. The germline V gene encodes CDR1 DFQATT and CDR2 SNEGSKA (reference sequence). The chain's CDR3 is CSANLMAGGVYNEQFF. In DNA, the CDR3 is TGCAGTGCCAACCTTATGGCGGGAGGGGTATACAATGAGCAGTTCTTC.

This clonotype occurred many times. J is TRBJ1-5 and V is TRBV6-1; 7 bases map to TRBD1. The CDR3 extends over 13 amino acids. The V gene's germline CDR1 is MNHNS and CDR2 SASEGT. V lost 7 bases to trimming and J lost 6 bases; unmatched junction nucleotides: 6. The CDR3 spells CASTGQVGQPQHF. The CDR3 nucleotides are TGTGCCAGCACAGGACAGGTGGGTCAGCCCCAGCATTTT.

The chain links TRBV6-2 or TRBV6-3 to TRBJ1-5; D is perhaps TRBD1 (5 bases). V was shortened by 0 bases and J by 10 bases, with 13 bases between the two germline ends. The CDR3 runs to 14 residues. The V gene's germline CDR1 is MNHEY and CDR2 SVGEGT. DNA for the CDR3: TGTGCCAGCAGTTACTCTGGGGGGGTTCACCCCCAGCATTTT. Translating it yields CASSYSGGVHPQHF.

The chain uses TRBV7-2 and TRBJ2-7; no definite D call. Trimming removed 5 bases from V and 2 bases from J, with 16 bases in between. The CDR3 covers 15 residues. The germline CDR1 and CDR2 sequences are SGHTA and FQGNSA. CDR3: CASSDNRVLTYEQYF. The DNA of the CDR3 is TGTGCCAGCAGCGACAACCGGGTCTTAACCTACGAGCAGTACTTC. The variable domain in full, completed from reference TRBV7-2 and TRBJ2-7, reads GAGVSQSPSNKVTEKGKDVELRCDPISGHTALYWYRQSLGQGLEFLIYFQGNSAPDKSGLPSDRFSAERTGGSVSTLTIQRTQQEDSAVYLCASSDNRVLTYEQYFGPGTRLTVT.